The 20 T cell receptor beta chains given below trace back to one sample, sequenced in a study of blood T cell repertoires in COVID-19. The table came from immunoSEQ multiplex PCR; TCRdb's copy has only in-frame clones and leaves some out. The sample holds approximately 440,000 clones, about 90% seen once. The sequenced material came from PBMCs or T cells enriched from blood (not recorded which). The receptors stem from a man aged 18 to 30 who had recovered from COVID-19.

V gene TRBV24-1 combines with J gene TRBJ2-2; 7 bases fit TRBD1. CDR1 KGHDR and CDR2 SFDVKD come from the germline V gene. V dropped 11 bases and J dropped 2; count of bases not matched to a gene: 7. This CDR3 is built from 14 residues. The CDR3 is CASRGQQNTGELFF. The CDR3 bases are TGTGCCAGCCGGGGACAGCAAAACACCGGGGAGCTGTTTTTT.

This sequence joins TRBV28 and TRBJ2-7; 11 bases match TRBD2. V gave up 5 bases and J gave up 2 bases; unmatched junction bases: 5. Germline V gene lookup returns CDR1 MDHEN and CDR2 SYDVKM. The CDR3 loop spans 15 amino acids. This CDR3 reads CASSQGLAEPYEQYF. The CDR3 DNA reads as TGTGCCAGCAGTCAGGGACTAGCGGAACCCTACGAGCAGTACTTC.

The chain couples TRBV29-1 to TRBJ1-1; TRBD1 might be the D (6 bases). CDR3 length: 12 amino acids. V was shortened by 5 bases and J by 7 bases, with 14 bases between the two germline ends. Looked up from germline, CDR1 is SQVTM and CDR2 is ANQGSEA. The CDR3 loop is CSVTTGYGEAFF. CDR3 DNA sequence: TGCAGCGTTACCACAGGGTACGGTGAAGCTTTCTTT.

This chain joins TRBV24-1 and TRBJ2-1; possible D gene TRBD1, 6 bases. This CDR3 region has 20 residues. Trimming left V 3 bases short and J 0 bases short, with 23 bases between. Germline V gene sequence: CDR1 KGHDR, CDR2 SFDVKD. CDR3 nucleotides: TGTGCCACCAGTGATCCTGGGGTCGGCGCGAACAGGGCCTCCTACAATGAGCAGTTCTTC. Its protein product is CATSDPGVGANRASYNEQFF.

The chain links TRBV9 to TRBJ2-2; the match to TRBD1 covers 10 bases. CDR3 size: 17 residues. Trimming removed 1 base from V and 5 bases from J; junction bases left unmatched: 8. Germline V gene lookup returns CDR1 SGDLS and CDR2 YYNGEE. CDR3 nucleotide sequence: TGTGCCAGCAGCGTATCCCCCGGACAGGGGGGAACCGGGGAGCTGTTTTTT. Protein product: CASSVSPGQGGTGELFF.

J is TRBJ1-2 and V is TRBV7-8; TRBD1 is a possible D gene (6 bases). The CDR3 runs to 17 residues. The V gene's germline CDR1 is SGHVS and CDR2 FQNEAQ. Trimming pared 2 bases from V and 8 bases from J, leaving 24 bases between. The CDR3 region is CASSLSNYRIQGGGYTF. Here the CDR3 DNA reads TGTGCCAGCAGCTTATCAAATTATCGAATACAGGGTGGCGGCTACACCTTC.

The rearrangement links TRBV7-9 to TRBJ1-6; the D is unclear. There are 15 residues in the CDR3. V was pared by 1 base and J by 7 bases, with 11 bases between. The V gene's germline CDR1 is SEHNR and CDR2 FQNEAQ (reference sequence). The chain's CDR3 is CASSLDRGYNSPLHF. The CDR3 DNA follows: TGTGCCAGCAGCTTAGACCGGGGTTACAATTCACCCCTCCACTTT.

The V call is TRBV2, the J call TRBJ1-2; 8 bases agree with TRBD1. The ends lost 5 bases at V and 4 bases at J; junction bases unmatched: 3. The CDR3 loop spans 13 amino acids. Germline CDR1 SNHLY, CDR2 FYNNEI. The CDR3 sequence: CASSRTGIYGYTF. The CDR3 DNA follows: TGTGCCAGCAGTAGGACAGGGATCTATGGCTACACCTTC.

The rearrangement uses TRBV5-1 and TRBJ1-1; D is perhaps TRBD1 (6 bases). In germline, CDR1 is SGHRS, CDR2 YFSETQ. The CDR3 runs to 13 residues. Trimming left V 3 bases short and J 5 bases short, with 11 bases between. CDR3: CASSYTQGTEAFF. Here the CDR3 DNA reads TGCGCCAGCAGCTATACACAGGGAACTGAAGCTTTCTTT.

This clone was recorded only once. The DNA of the CDR3 is TGTGCCAGCAGCCTGGGGAGGGGAGAGCGTTCACCCCTCCACTTT. Its protein is CASSLGRGERSPLHF. The rearrangement uses TRBV5-6 and TRBJ1-6, with a weak D call TRBD1 (5 bases). Germline CDR1 and CDR2: SGHDT and YYEEEE. The CDR3 totals 15 residues. Trimming removed 4 bases from V and 9 bases from J, with 17 bases in between.

This chain connects TRBV5-1 to TRBJ2-1; the match to TRBD2 covers 12 bases. Germline lookup yields CDR1 SGHRS and CDR2 YFSETQ. After removal of 4 bases from V and 6 bases from J, the junction contained 8 bases not matched to a gene. The CDR3 extends over 16 amino acids. The CDR3, as DNA: TGCGCCAGCAGCCCCGGACTAGCGGGGAGGGGCAATGAGCAGTTCTTC. Amino acids: CASSPGLAGRGNEQFF.

The rearrangement uses TRBV6-5 and TRBJ1-6; D is unresolved. The CDR3 has 14 amino acids. The V end was cut by 7 bases, the J end by 10 bases, with 17 bases between. Germline CDR1 is MNHEY and CDR2 is SVGAGI. This chain's CDR3 is CASTGVGSGSPLHF. Here the CDR3 DNA reads TGTGCCAGCACCGGGGTGGGATCCGGGTCACCCCTCCACTTT.

V gene TRBV10-1 combines with J gene TRBJ1-4; D not certain. The CDR3 has 13 residues. CDR1 and CDR2 from the germline V gene are WNHNN and SYGVQD (reference sequence). Trimming took 6 bases from V and 5 from J, leaving 10 bases between them. The CDR3 sequence: CASRAGSNEKLFF. The CDR3 DNA follows: TGCGCCAGCAGAGCCGGGTCAAATGAAAAACTGTTTTTT.

The gene calls are TRBV28 and TRBJ1-2; D might be TRBD1 (5 bases). Germline V lookup: CDR1 MDHEN, CDR2 SYDVKM. The CDR3 is 15 residues long. V lost 4 bases and J 8 bases, leaving 20 bases between the germline ends. DNA of the CDR3: TGTGCCAGCAGTTCGACAGTTTGGGAAAATGGAGGCTACACCTTC. Translated, it gives CASSSTVWENGGYTF.

The V call is TRBV9, the J call TRBJ2-3, with D possibly being TRBD2 (6 bases). CDR1 is SGDLS and CDR2 is YYNGEE in the germline V gene. The CDR3 loop spans 16 amino acids. The V end lost 0 bases, the J end lost 4 bases, and 15 bases lay between the germline ends. The CDR3 reads CASSVEGGEESDTQYF. The CDR3 DNA reads as TGTGCCAGCAGCGTAGAGGGCGGGGAGGAATCAGATACGCAGTATTTT.

The chain combines TRBV28 with TRBJ2-7; no firm D call. Per the germline V gene, CDR1 is MDHEN and CDR2 is SYDVKM. Trimming took off 3 bases at V and 5 bases at J, with 5 bases between the two ends. The CDR3 consists of 11 residues. The CDR3: CASSLYNEQYF. The CDR3 region has the DNA TGTGCCAGCAGTTTGTACAACGAGCAGTACTTC.

This chain uses TRBV20-1 with TRBJ1-1; D is uncertain. Per germline, CDR1 DFQATT and CDR2 SNEGSKA (reference sequence). V was cut by 3 bases and J by 0 bases, with 8 bases left in between. The CDR3 has 13 residues. The CDR3, as DNA: TGCAGTGCTAGTAGGCGGATGAACACTGAAGCTTTCTTT. Its protein is CSASRRMNTEAFF.

V usage is TRBV19 and J usage is TRBJ2-1; no definite D call. V was pared by 4 bases and J by 0 bases, with 7 bases between. CDR1 and CDR2 (germline): LNHDA, SQIVND (reference sequence). The CDR3 runs 14 residues. In DNA form, the CDR3 reads TGTGCCAGTAGTAAGACGGGCTCCTACAATGAGCAGTTCTTC. Translation gives CASSKTGSYNEQFF.

In its sample, this clone was seen a few times. The chain uses TRBV10-3 and TRBJ2-5; D possibly corresponds to TRBD2 (6 bases). With 2 bases removed from V and 1 base from J, the gap between germline ends came to 17 bases. The CDR3 length is 17 residues. Germline assignment: CDR1 ENHRY and CDR2 SYGVKD. CDR3 nucleotides: TGTGCCATCAGTGAGCCACCTGGACTAACCTTCCAAGAGACCCAGTACTTC. It encodes CAISEPPGLTFQETQYF.

V and J are TRBV2 and TRBJ2-3; the D is unclear. V shed 6 bases and J shed 2 bases, with 6 bases lying between them. The CDR3 is 12 amino acids. Germline V gene sequence: CDR1 SNHLY, CDR2 FYNNEI. CDR3 residues: CASRRVTDTQYF. In DNA, the CDR3 is TGTGCCAGCAGGCGCGTCACAGATACGCAGTATTTT.